A selection of T cell receptor beta chains follows, all from one sample in a study of T cell repertoires in cytomegalovirus infection. TCRdb used MiXCR to reprocess the reads, holding one entry per CDR3 protein. The sample yields 550,000 to 850,000 distinct CDR3 sequences, about 30% seen once. Which antigens these TCRs recognize remains unknown. The source material was cultured PBMCs, sampled from culture after CMV antigen stimulation. The source of these receptors is a human donor in good health (CMV status not recorded). Some clones in this sample may be carry-over from other donors' samples. CDR3s include the opening cysteine and the closing phenylalanine or tryptophan. D genes are given only for firm matches. Rows may omit the clone size; those that give it use once, few, many or a size class.

TRBJ1-6,TRBV12-3/TRBV12-4,.,.,CASSFVRAGGLYNSPLHF,TGTGCCAGCAGTTTCGTTAGGGCCGGGGGCCTTTATAATTCACCCCTCCACTTT
TRBJ1-2,TRBV25-1,many,TRBD1,CASLGQGYGYTF,TGTGCCAGCCTCGGACAGGGGTATGGCTACACCTTC
TRBJ2-1,TRBV20-1,.,.,CSARVASNNEQFF,TGCAGTGCTAGAGTGGCTAGTAACAATGAGCAGTTCTTC
TRBJ2-2,TRBV28,.,.,CASSARADSVGELFF,TGTGCCAGCAGCGCCCGGGCAGATTCGGTCGGGGAGCTGTTTTTT
TRBJ2-1,TRBV7-2,few,TRBD2,CASTTGTSYNEQFF,TGTGCCAGCACAACCGGGACTAGCTACAATGAGCAGTTCTTC
TRBJ2-2,TRBV5-4,.,TRBD2,CASSLKTRLAGRGELFF,TGTGCCAGCAGCTTGAAAACCCGACTAGCGGGGCGCGGGGAGCTGTTTTTT
TRBJ2-3,TRBV6-2/TRBV6-3,few,.,CASRLQGLADTQYF,TGTGCCAGCAGACTCCAGGGGTTGGCAGATACGCAGTATTTT
TRBJ2-7,TRBV7-9,few,.,CASSLDKSNQYF,TGTGCCAGCAGCTTAGATAAGTCAAATCAGTACTTC
TRBJ2-5,TRBV15,few,.,CASGPASRRETQYF,TGTGCCTCGGGGCCAGCCAGTCGTCGAGAGACCCAGTACTTC
TRBJ2-3,TRBV7-2,many,.,CASSFHQRADTQYF,TGTGCCAGCAGCTTTCATCAACGGGCAGATACGCAGTATTTT
TRBJ2-7,TRBV7-9,.,.,CASSWGSPPYEQYF,TGTGCCAGCAGCTGGGGGTCTCCCCCCTACGAGCAGTACTTC
TRBJ2-1,TRBV5-1,.,TRBD1,CASSLLTGRSSYNEQFF,TGCGCCAGCAGCCTATTGACAGGGAGAAGCTCCTACAATGAGCAGTTCTTC
TRBJ2-1,TRBV20-1,.,TRBD2,CSAPDVTSGIYNEQFF,TGCAGTGCCCCCGACGTGACTAGCGGGATCTACAATGAGCAGTTCTTC
TRBJ2-5,TRBV7-2,many,TRBD2,CASSPTSGQETQYF,TGTGCCAGCAGCCCGACTAGCGGCCAAGAGACCCAGTACTTC
TRBJ2-2,TRBV5-6,once,TRBD1,CASSSLQNRGQELFF,TGTGCCAGCAGCTCCCTACAAAACAGGGGACAGGAGCTGTTTTTT
TRBJ2-7,TRBV7-2,few,TRBD1,CASSDSGDRSPYEQYF,TGTGCCAGCAGCGACAGTGGGGACAGGAGCCCCTACGAGCAGTACTTC
TRBJ2-5,TRBV27,once,.,CASSLRVAETQYF,TGTGCCAGCAGTTTAAGGGTGGCGGAGACCCAGTACTTC
TRBJ2-1,TRBV20-1,.,.,CSARDPHPTGALYNEQFF,TGCAGTGCTAGAGATCCCCATCCGACGGGGGCCCTATACAATGAGCAGTTCTTC
TRBJ1-1,TRBV24-1,.,.,CATSDSPGRDRSHTEAFF,TGTGCCACCAGTGATTCCCCGGGACGGGACCGAAGTCACACTGAAGCTTTCTTT
TRBJ2-3,TRBV11-3,.,.,CASSGRLVDTQYF,TGTGCCAGCAGCGGGCGACTAGTAGATACGCAGTATTTT
TRBJ1-3,TRBV6-6,.,.,CASSYSTVNTIYF,TGTGCCAGCAGTTACTCGACGGTAAACACCATATATTTT
TRBJ1-6,TRBV7-2,many,.,CASSALLSRQSPLHF,TGTGCCAGCAGCGCGCTGCTGAGTAGGCAATCACCCCTCCACTTT
TRBJ1-2,TRBV19,once,.,CASGPGPKYGYTF,TGTGCCAGTGGGCCGGGACCGAAATATGGCTACACCTTC
TRBJ1-1,TRBV5-4,once,.,CASSIPGSMNTEAFF,TGTGCCAGCAGCATTCCGGGGAGCATGAACACTGAAGCTTTCTTT
TRBJ1-2,TRBV12-3/TRBV12-4,.,.,CASSWDGSRGYTF,TGTGCCAGCAGCTGGGACGGGTCCAGAGGCTACACCTTC
TRBJ2-7,TRBV6-2/TRBV6-3,.,.,CASSYESGVLYEQYF,TGTGCCAGCAGTTACGAGTCGGGGGTCCTCTACGAGCAGTACTTC